Listed here are 24 T cell receptor beta chains from one sample, sequenced in a study of blood T cell repertoires in COVID-19. Generated by immunoSEQ multiplex PCR, the TCRdb table keeps only in-frame clones and is missing some. The sample contains tens of thousands of clones, about 80% of which appear only once. Sequencing was carried out using peripheral blood. The origin of the receptors is a human donor in a cohort sampled during active COVID-19.

With regard to this clone: The junction shows a germline mismatch at one end, possibly a read error. The identical CDR3 is also encoded by other nucleotide sequences in the sample. This chain uses TRBV9 with TRBJ1-6, with D unclear. CDR1 is SGDLS, CDR2 YYNGEE, per germline. The CDR3 length is 15 residues. The CDR3 protein is CASSVASSYNSPLHF. The DNA of the CDR3 is TGTGCCAGCAGCGTAGCAAGCTCCTATAATTCACCCCTCCATTTT.

This chain connects TRBV5-1 to TRBJ2-7; 10 bases match TRBD1. The V and J ends lost 4 bases and 5 bases, in that order; junction bases with no gene match: 9. Germline V lookup: CDR1 SGHRS, CDR2 YFSETQ. This CDR3 has 15 amino acids. DNA for the CDR3: TGCGCCAGCAGCCCGGAGGGGACAGGGGCGGACGAGCAGTACTTC. This gives the protein CASSPEGTGADEQYF.

In its sample, this clone was seen a few times. This sequence joins TRBV10-3 and TRBJ1-1, with D uncertain. The CDR3 has 15 amino acids. V lost 7 bases and J 0 bases, leaving 15 bases between the germline ends. CDR1 is ENHRY, CDR2 SYGVKD, per germline. CDR3 sequence: CAIMKGAGLNTEAFF. CDR3 nucleotides: TGTGCCATCATGAAGGGCGCGGGGTTGAACACTGAAGCTTTCTTT.

The sample holds one count of this clone. The chain is built from TRBV7-8 and TRBJ2-7, with TRBD1 as a possible D gene (6 bases). The CDR3 has 12 amino acids. Germline V gene sequence: CDR1 SGHVS, CDR2 FQNEAQ. V dropped 4 bases and J dropped 6 bases, with 10 bases sitting between them. CDR3: CASSWVGGEQYF. The CDR3 nucleotides read TGTGCCAGCAGCTGGGTAGGGGGCGAGCAGTACTTC.

This chain links TRBV18 with TRBJ1-2, with 7 positions matching TRBD1. This CDR3 comprises 17 residues. Germline trimming cut 3 bases from V and 2 bases from J; bases unmatched to any gene: 12. The germline gives CDR1 KGHSH, CDR2 LQKENI. The CDR3 is CASSPTSLDRLNYGYTF. CDR3 in DNA: TGTGCCAGCTCACCTACCTCACTGGACAGGCTCAACTATGGCTACACCTTC.

The chain links TRBV3-1 (or the pseudogene TRBV3-2) to TRBJ2-1; possibly TRBD1 for D (5 bases). CDR1 is LGHDT and CDR2 is YNNKEL in the germline V gene (reference sequence). V was pared by 4 bases and J by 11 bases, with 18 bases between. This CDR3 region has 14 residues. CDR3 sequence reads: CASSPRQSGDQQFF. For the CDR3, the DNA is TGTGCCAGCAGCCCACGACAGTCGGGCGATCAGCAGTTCTTC.

The chain has TRBV2 and TRBJ1-1; D call uncertain. This CDR3 region has 15 residues. Trimming cost V 8 bases and J 5 bases, with 21 bases left between them. From germline, CDR1 is SNHLY and CDR2 FYNNEI. The CDR3 coding sequence is TGTGCCAGCCAATTGGACTCATTCACCGGGACTGAAGCTTTCTTT. It specifies CASQLDSFTGTEAFF. Full variable domain (remainder filled in from reference TRBV2 and TRBJ1-1): EPEVTQTPSHQVTQMGQEVILRCVPISNHLYFYWYRQILGQKVEFLVSFYNNEISEKSEIFDDQFSVERPDGSNFTLKIRSTKLEDSAMYFCASQLDSFTGTEAFFGQGTRLTVV.

This clone was seen more than once but under ten times. The chain carries TRBV5-1 and TRBJ1-1; possible D gene TRBD1, 6 bases. The length of the CDR3 is 12 residues. Looked up from germline, CDR1 is SGHRS and CDR2 is YFSETQ. V was trimmed by 2 bases and J by 5 bases, leaving 7 bases between them. CDR3 loop: CASSFQGTEAFF. The CDR3 bases are TGCGCCAGCAGCTTTCAGGGGACTGAAGCTTTCTTT.

The chain employs TRBV3-1 (or the pseudogene TRBV3-2) and TRBJ2-1; 7 bases map to TRBD1. CDR1 and CDR2 (germline): LGHDT, YNNKEL (reference sequence). This CDR3 comprises 15 residues. The trim removed 4 bases at V and 2 bases at J, leaving 5 bases unmatched. The CDR3 sequence is CASSRGTDTYNEQFF. In DNA, the CDR3 is TGTGCCAGCAGCCGTGGGACAGATACCTACAATGAGCAGTTCTTC.

This chain links TRBV9 with TRBJ2-5; 7 bases are shared with TRBD1. The CDR3 consists of 15 residues. In germline, CDR1 is SGDLS, CDR2 YYNGEE. V lost 0 bases, J lost 5 bases, and 7 bases stayed unmatched. The CDR3 nucleotides are TGTGCCAGCAGCGTAGGGTACAGGGGAAAGGAGACCCAGTACTTC. Translating it yields CASSVGYRGKETQYF.

V gene TRBV27 combines with J gene TRBJ2-3, with 9 bases matching TRBD1. V trimming: 6 bases; J trimming: 1 base; junction bases outside the gene matches: 2. The CDR3 sequence is 14 residues long. Germline V gives CDR1 MNHEY, CDR2 SMNVEV (reference sequence). CDR3: CASRTGGGTDTQYF. CDR3 sequence (DNA): TGTGCCAGCAGGACAGGGGGTGGCACAGATACGCAGTATTTT.

The table lists this clone with a few counts. This sequence joins TRBV7-3 and TRBJ2-7; 9 bases match TRBD2. Germline CDR1 SGHTA, CDR2 FQGTGA. The CDR3 covers 15 residues. V was pared by 4 bases and J by 6 bases, with 10 bases of the junction left unmatched. The CDR3 loop is CASSYLAGRKIEQYF. The CDR3 coding sequence is TGTGCCAGCAGCTACCTAGCGGGGCGCAAGATCGAGCAGTACTTC. The full variable domain, with the rest looked up from reference TRBV7-3 and TRBJ2-7, is GAGVSQTPSNKVTEKGKYVELRCDPISGHTALYWYRQSLGQGPEFLIYFQGTGAADDSGLPNDRFFAVRPEGSVSTLKIQRTERGDSAVYLCASSYLAGRKIEQYFGPGTRLTVT.

The V and J genes are TRBV12-3 or TRBV12-4 and TRBJ2-5; maybe TRBD2 (5 bases). CDR3 size: 13 residues. V lost 6 bases, J lost 4 bases, and 12 bases lay in between. Written as DNA, the CDR3 is TGTGCCAGCAGCTCAGCCGGAGGAGAGACCCAGTACTTC. Amino acids: CASSSAGGETQYF.

This chain joins TRBV2 and TRBJ2-7, with TRBD1 identical over 10 bases. Germline CDR1 and CDR2: SNHLY and FYNNEI. Trimming removed 7 bases from V and 2 bases from J; junction bases left unmatched: 8. CDR3 size: 15 residues. CDR3 sequence: CASNLSGTGAYEQYF. CDR3 nucleotides: TGTGCCAGCAATTTATCCGGGACAGGGGCCTACGAGCAGTACTTC.

The chain couples TRBV3-1 (or the pseudogene TRBV3-2) to TRBJ2-1, with 13 positions matching TRBD2. V trimming: 1 base; J trimming: 7 bases; junction bases outside the gene matches: 7. The CDR3 covers 17 residues. CDR1 is LGHDT, CDR2 YNNKEL, per germline (reference sequence). The CDR3 DNA sequence: TGTGCCAGCAGCCAAGGCGCGGGACTAGCGGGGTGGAATGAGCAGTTCTTC. Protein product: CASSQGAGLAGWNEQFF.

CDR3 sequence (DNA): TGTGCCTGGAGTTACGAGACAGGGGTATTTGTGAACACTGAAGCTTTCTTT. Amino acid sequence: CAWSYETGVFVNTEAFF. The chain links TRBV30 to TRBJ1-1; 8 bases line up with TRBD1. The CDR3 totals 17 residues. V trimming: 2 bases; J trimming: 0 bases; junction bases outside the gene matches: 11. Germline V gives CDR1 GTSNPN, CDR2 SVGIG (reference sequence).

The V and J genes are TRBV19 and TRBJ1-6; 7 nucleotides line up with TRBD1. CDR3 length: 15 residues. The germline V gene has CDR1 LNHDA and CDR2 SQIVND (reference sequence). V was pared by 2 bases and J by 6 bases, with 4 bases of the junction left unmatched. The CDR3 DNA follows: TGTGCCAGTAGTATAAAGGCAGGGGGTAATTCACCCCTCCACTTT. Translation: CASSIKAGGNSPLHF.

The J gene is TRBJ2-1, the V gene TRBV11-1; D uncertain. V lost 5 bases and J 6 bases, leaving 14 bases between the germline ends. CDR3 length: 14 residues. Germline V gene data show CDR1 as SGHAT and CDR2 as FQDESV (reference sequence). Here the CDR3 reads CASSPRTAGNEQFF. CDR3 DNA sequence: TGTGCCAGCAGCCCCCGTACCGCCGGCAATGAGCAGTTCTTC.

The chain employs TRBV4-3 and TRBJ2-7, with D perhaps TRBD2 (5 bases). Trimming removed 5 bases from V and 4 bases from J, with 18 bases in between. The length of the CDR3 is 15 residues. From germline, CDR1 is LGHNA and CDR2 YSLEER. CDR3 in DNA: TGCGCCAGCAGCTATTTATATCGGGATGATTACGAGCAGTACTTC. Translating gives CASSYLYRDDYEQYF.

The chain is built from TRBV4-2 and TRBJ2-7; D remains ambiguous. The CDR3 extends over 12 amino acids. In germline, CDR1 is LGHNA, CDR2 YNFKEQ. With 0 bases removed from V and 4 bases from J, the gap between germline ends came to 4 bases. This CDR3 reads CASSQDSYEQYF. CDR3 sequence (DNA): TGTGCCAGCAGCCAAGATAGTTACGAGCAGTACTTC.

The V call is TRBV6-5, the J call TRBJ1-6; the match to TRBD1 covers 8 bases. The CDR3 is 15 amino acids. Germline trimming cut 8 bases from V and 0 bases from J; bases unmatched to any gene: 3. Germline V gene data show CDR1 as MNHEY and CDR2 as SVGAGI. The CDR3 nucleotides are TGTGCCAGCCGACAGGGGAGCTCCTATAATTCACCCCTCCACTTT. Its translation is CASRQGSSYNSPLHF.

V is TRBV12-3 or TRBV12-4 and J is TRBJ1-1; D not resolved. Trimming stripped 8 bases from V and 7 bases from J, with 17 bases between. CDR3 length equals 13 residues. CDR3 nucleotide sequence: TGTGCCAGCGGTCCCACCATACAGATTGAAGCTTTCTTT. It yields the protein CASGPTIQIEAFF.

This clone has a handful of counts. The V and J genes are TRBV18 and TRBJ1-2; D is perhaps TRBD1 (5 bases). The CDR3 consists of 14 residues. From germline, CDR1 is KGHSH and CDR2 LQKENI. The V gene lost 3 bases and the J gene lost 3 bases, with 11 bases spanning the gap. The chain's CDR3 is CASSPLAQDYGYTF. The DNA of the CDR3 is TGTGCCAGCTCACCCCTCGCACAGGACTATGGCTACACCTTC. Combining the CDR3 with reference TRBV18 and TRBJ1-2 gives the whole variable domain NAGVMQNPRHLVRRRGQEARLRCSPMKGHSHVYWYRQLPEEGLKFMVYLQKENIIDESGMPKERFSAEFPKEGPSILRIQQVVRGDSAAYFCASSPLAQDYGYTFGSGTRLTVV.

This chain uses TRBV29-1 with TRBJ2-2, with D possibly being TRBD2 (6 bases). V gave up 3 bases and J gave up 1 base, with 9 bases separating them. The CDR3 extends over 14 amino acids. The V gene's germline CDR1 is SQVTM and CDR2 ANQGSEA. The CDR3 spells CSVDPGENTGELFF. In DNA, the CDR3 is TGCAGCGTTGACCCGGGGGAGAACACCGGGGAGCTGTTTTTT.